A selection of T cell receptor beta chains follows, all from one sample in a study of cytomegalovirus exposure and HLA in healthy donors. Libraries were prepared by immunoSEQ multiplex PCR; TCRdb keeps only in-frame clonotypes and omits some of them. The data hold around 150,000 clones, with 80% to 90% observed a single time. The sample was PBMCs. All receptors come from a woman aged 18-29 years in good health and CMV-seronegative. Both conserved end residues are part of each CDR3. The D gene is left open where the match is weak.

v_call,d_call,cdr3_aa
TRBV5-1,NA,CASRNIQVYNEQFF
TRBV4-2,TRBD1,CASSRPGQPYGYTF
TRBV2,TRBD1,CASRAERGRSEKLFF
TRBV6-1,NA,CASSEATVSSGNTIYF
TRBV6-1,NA,CASSEGGGARYNEQFF
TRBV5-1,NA,CASSLVLGEHQYF
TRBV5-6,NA,CASTDRDPSAGELFF
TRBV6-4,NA,CASSESSTGELFF
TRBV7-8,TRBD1,CASLTGTGPYEQYF
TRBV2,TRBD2,CASSAGGEEYF
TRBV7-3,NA,CASSFQPEGSEAFF
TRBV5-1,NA,CASSKGQLYNEQFF
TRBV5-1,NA,CASSRLNLNTGELFF
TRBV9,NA,CASSGTGTTEAFF
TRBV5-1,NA,CASSLGASEAFF
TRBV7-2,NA,CASSLTGALSYEQYF
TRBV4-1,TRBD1,CASSLETGGYEQYF
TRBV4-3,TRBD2,CASSQEAGVNEQYF
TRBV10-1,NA,CASSEGKRDTGELFF
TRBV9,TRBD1,CASSGHRGRLDEQYF
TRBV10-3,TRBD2,CAISENIGLAGGAYEQYF
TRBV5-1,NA,CASSLSRGSGNTIYF
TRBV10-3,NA,CAISDVLLSGNEKLFF
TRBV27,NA,CASSPSQGPGELFF
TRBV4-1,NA,CASSVNGNEQFF
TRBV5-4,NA,CASSFERGEQYF
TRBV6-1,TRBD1,CASNGQGGNTEAFF
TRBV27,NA,CASSLEGRTEAFF
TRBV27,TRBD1,CASSPEDRATTLYGYTF
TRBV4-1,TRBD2,CASSQEERGGGIGQFF
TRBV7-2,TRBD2,CASSPAGTSGSYEQYF
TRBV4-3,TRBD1,CASSQALRGDRRNNEQFF
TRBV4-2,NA,CASSQPNENQPQHF
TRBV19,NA,CASSIAQTSSYEQYF
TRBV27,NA,CASSSYPGEAFF
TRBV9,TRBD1,CASSVGQGAPGNTIYF
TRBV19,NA,CASTRGSGNQPQHF
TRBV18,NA,CASSPDLYYEQYF
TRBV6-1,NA,CASSDTGSYNSPLHF
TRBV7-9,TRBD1,CASSLGSPGQSYGYTF
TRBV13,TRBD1,CASSLPGQGTEAFF
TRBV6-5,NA,CASSYGMTGNTGELFF
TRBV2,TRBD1,CASSENRGYHETQYF
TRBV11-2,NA,CASSLGRVPGYGYTF
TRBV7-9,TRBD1,CASSTTGTGDEQYF
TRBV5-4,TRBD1,CASSSPGRGPGNTIYF
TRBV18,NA,CASSPQGPTNTEAFF
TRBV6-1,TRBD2,CASSLGLVSYNEQFF
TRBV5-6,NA,CASSLPRAENTIYF
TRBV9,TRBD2,CASSPSSGRTFQETQYF
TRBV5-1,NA,CASSFMEAYEQYF
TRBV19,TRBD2,CASWEGTDSYNEQFF
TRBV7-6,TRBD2,CASSLYHTGRGEEVHEQYF
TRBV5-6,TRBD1,CASSPGTPQGVYNSPLHF
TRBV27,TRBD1,CASSPGTGNTEAFF
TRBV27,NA,CASGINFYEQYF
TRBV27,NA,CASSLSPGTYEQYF
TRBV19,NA,CASSIGWAGVMNTEAFF
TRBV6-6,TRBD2,CASSPRDYYEQYF
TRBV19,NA,CASSTRSVDTEAFF